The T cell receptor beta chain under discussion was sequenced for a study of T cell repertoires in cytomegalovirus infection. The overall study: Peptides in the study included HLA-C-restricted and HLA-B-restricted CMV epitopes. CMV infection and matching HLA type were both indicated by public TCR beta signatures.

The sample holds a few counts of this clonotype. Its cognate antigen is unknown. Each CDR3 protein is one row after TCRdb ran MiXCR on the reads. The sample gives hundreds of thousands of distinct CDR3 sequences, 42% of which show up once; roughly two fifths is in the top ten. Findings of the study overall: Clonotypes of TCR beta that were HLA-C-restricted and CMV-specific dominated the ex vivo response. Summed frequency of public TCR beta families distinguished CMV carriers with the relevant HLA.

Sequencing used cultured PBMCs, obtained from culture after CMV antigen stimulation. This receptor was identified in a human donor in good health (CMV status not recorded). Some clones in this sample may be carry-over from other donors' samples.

The CDR3 spells CASRPSANTGELFF. In DNA form, the CDR3 reads TGTGCCAGTCGTCCCAGCGCGAACACCGGGGAGCTGTTTTTT. The rearrangement uses TRBV19 and TRBJ2-2, with unresolved D. The germline V gene has CDR1 LNHDA and CDR2 SQIVND (reference sequence). The CDR3 spans 14 residues. Trimming stripped 8 bases from V and 0 bases from J, with 10 bases between.